These 14 T cell receptor beta chains share one sample of origin, sequenced in a study of T cell responses to AZD1222 COVID-19 vaccine. Profiled with immunoSEQ multiplex PCR; TCRdb holds only in-frame clones, not every one. Counted here are roughly 170,000 clones, around 88% occurring once; the ten biggest clones make up approximately 0.49%. Specimen: peripheral blood, collected on day 0 of AZD1222 vaccination. The receptor source for this set is an adult in good health.

A word on this clone: Other DNA sequences in the sample encode the same CDR3. This chain uses TRBV25-1 with TRBJ1-1; 10 bases agree with TRBD1. The CDR3 covers 15 residues. The germline V gene encodes CDR1 MGHDK and CDR2 SYGVNS. V was pared by 3 bases and J by 5 bases, with 6 bases of the junction left unmatched. Here the CDR3 reads CASSDGQGGRTEAFF. The CDR3 coding sequence is TGTGCCAGCAGTGATGGACAGGGGGGACGGACTGAAGCTTTCTTT.

The gene calls are TRBV6-5 and TRBJ1-1; 8 nucleotides line up with TRBD1. Germline values: CDR1 MNHEY, CDR2 SVGAGI. The CDR3 has 15 amino acids. After removal of 6 bases from V and 1 base from J, the junction contained 7 bases not matched to a gene. The CDR3 loop is CASREDRAPNTEAFF. The CDR3 DNA is TGTGCCAGCAGAGAGGACAGGGCCCCGAACACTGAAGCTTTCTTT.

A few counts support this clone. V is TRBV19 and J is TRBJ2-2; 9 bases line up with TRBD2. V trimming: 7 bases; J trimming: 6 bases; junction bases outside the gene matches: 9. The germline gives CDR1 LNHDA, CDR2 SQIVND (reference sequence). The CDR3 is made up of 15 amino acids. The CDR3 protein is CASKEGAGGAGELFF. The CDR3 coding sequence is TGTGCCAGTAAGGAAGGAGCGGGAGGAGCCGGGGAGCTGTTTTTT.

The chain uses TRBV20-1 and TRBJ1-2; D gene uncertain. Between the trimmed V and J ends, which lost 3 bases and 8 bases, there was a span of 10 bases. CDR3 length: 11 residues. Germline-derived CDR1 and CDR2 are DFQATT and SNEGSKA (reference sequence). In DNA form, the CDR3 reads TGCAGTGCTAGTATCCCTCCGGGCTACACCTTC. Protein sequence: CSASIPPGYTF.

The chain combines TRBV10-3 with TRBJ2-2; the D gene is possibly TRBD1 (6 bases). Trimming cost V 6 bases and J 1 base, with 6 bases left between them. The CDR3 consists of 13 residues. Germline V gene lookup returns CDR1 ENHRY and CDR2 SYGVKD. CDR3 sequence (DNA): TGTGCCATCAGGACAGGGAACACCGGGGAGCTGTTTTTT. As protein: CAIRTGNTGELFF.

V and J are TRBV18 and TRBJ1-2; D gene uncertain. Germline V gives CDR1 KGHSH, CDR2 LQKENI. The CDR3 consists of 14 residues. V was cut by 4 bases and J by 4 bases, with 13 bases left in between. The CDR3 is CASSQRTVSYGYTF. Here the CDR3 DNA reads TGTGCCAGCTCACAGCGGACTGTCAGCTATGGCTACACCTTC.

This chain uses TRBV5-1 with TRBJ2-7; 12 bases map to TRBD2. This CDR3 spans 18 amino acids. The germline V gene has CDR1 SGHRS and CDR2 YFSETQ. The V segment lost 7 bases and the J segment 2 bases; nucleotides outside the gene matches: 16. CDR3 nucleotides: TGCGCCAGCGCTTATTCTGGGGGGCTAGCGGGAGGGACCTACGAGCAGTACTTC. Its protein product is CASAYSGGLAGGTYEQYF.

The genes are TRBV7-2 and TRBJ2-2; either TRBD1 or TRBD2 may fit D (5 bases each). The CDR3 is 15 residues long. Germline-derived CDR1 and CDR2 are SGHTA and FQGNSA. Trimming removed 3 bases at V and 0 bases at J, with 8 bases between. The CDR3: CASSLRGANTGELFF. In DNA, the CDR3 is TGTGCCAGCAGCTTGAGGGGCGCGAACACCGGGGAGCTGTTTTTT.

The V call is TRBV27, the J call TRBJ1-2; D uncertain. The CDR3 has 16 amino acids. The V end was cut by 6 bases, the J end by 0 bases, with 17 bases between. CDR1 MNHEY and CDR2 SMNVEV come from the germline V gene (reference sequence). Here the CDR3 DNA reads TGTGCCAGCAGACCATACCGGGCGCAAGCTAACTATGGCTACACCTTC. Translation: CASRPYRAQANYGYTF.

This chain joins TRBV7-6 and TRBJ2-7; 10 bases are a match to TRBD2. The CDR3 length is 16 residues. Germline V gives CDR1 SGHVS, CDR2 FNYEAQ. The V and J ends lost 2 bases and 4 bases, in that order; junction bases with no gene match: 8. The CDR3: CASSLKIPSGGYEQYF. The CDR3 DNA is TGTGCCAGCAGCTTAAAGATCCCTAGCGGGGGTTACGAGCAGTACTTC.

This chain connects TRBV6-1 to TRBJ1-5; D is ambiguous. CDR3 length: 14 amino acids. V was shortened by 2 bases and J by 4 bases, with 9 bases between the two germline ends. The germline gives CDR1 MNHNS, CDR2 SASEGT. Here the CDR3 DNA reads TGTGCCAGCAGTGAATGGGGAGGAAATCAGCCCCAGCATTTT. Translation gives CASSEWGGNQPQHF.

This chain uses TRBV12-5 with TRBJ1-1; D is perhaps TRBD1 (6 bases). V gave up 1 base and J gave up 5 bases, with 17 bases separating them. In germline, CDR1 is LGHNT, CDR2 FRNRAP. The length of the CDR3 is 16 residues. As DNA, the CDR3 is TGTGCTAGTGGTTTGGGACAGGAGAGAGGAGGGACTGAAGCTTTCTTT. As protein: CASGLGQERGGTEAFF.

The chain uses TRBV7-6 and TRBJ1-1; 7 bases match TRBD1. CDR1 and CDR2 (germline): SGHVS, FNYEAQ. V dropped 5 bases and J dropped 0; count of bases not matched to a gene: 6. The CDR3 loop spans 15 amino acids. The CDR3: CASSARQGMNTEAFF. The CDR3 bases are TGTGCCAGCAGCGCACGACAGGGAATGAACACTGAAGCTTTCTTT.

The V gene is TRBV6-5, the J gene TRBJ2-5; 9 nucleotides line up with TRBD1. Germline lookup yields CDR1 MNHEY and CDR2 SVGAGI. This CDR3 has 15 residues. The V gene end was trimmed by 6 bases and the J gene end by 5 bases; junction bases not matched to a gene: 10. The CDR3 sequence: CASRSDRGGRETQYF. DNA of the CDR3: TGTGCCAGCAGATCGGACAGGGGAGGGAGGGAGACCCAGTACTTC.